This TCR beta chain was recorded in a study of T cells expressing NK-cell markers (dated by TCRdb to between 2020 and 2021). General notes on the study: TCR beta-chain repertoires were profiled in sorted CD3+CD56+NKG2C+, CD3+CD56+NKG2C- and CD3+CD56-NKG2C+ T-cell subsets from seven or eight donors. Among the eight sequenced donors, seven were HCMV-seropositive and one was HCMV-seronegative. Randomly selected healthy volunteers, three men and five women, were used as the eight sequenced donors. Sequencing of the libraries produced 2 x 150 bp reads on Illumina HiSeq 2000/2500, MiSeq or NextSeq. The paper as a whole reports these results and caveats: For over five donors, the dominant CD3+CD56+NKG2C+ clonotypes were among the top 10 CD8+ clonotypes and accounted for about 1.0-7.5% of CD8+ T cells. Those dominant clonotypes were again the most abundant among CD3+CD56-NKG2C+ cells in a handful of donors, at about 28.3-65%. Whether the expanded NKG2C-expressing T cell clones were specific for HCMV antigens was left unclear.

The germline V gene supplies CDR1 SGHTA and CDR2 FQGNSA. The cysteine opens and the phenylalanine closes a CDR3 of 15 amino acids. No DNA sequence is on record. About this clonotype itself: This receptor's antigen is unknown.

The run used an Illumina HiSeq 2000. The TCR beta cDNA libraries were made using 5'RACE template switching, a step that added both a universal primer site and unique molecular identifiers. cDNA synthesis was primed from the TCR beta constant segment and was followed by two successive PCR amplification steps. Turning to the authors' computational methods: MIGEC handled demultiplexing of the reads and grouping by UMI, while MiTCR was used to assemble and quantify clonotypes. To remove erroneous sequences, TCR cDNA sequences were retained only when supported by two or more reads. The tcR package was used for downstream repertoire analysis, with clonotypes matched between fractions based on CDR3 nucleotide sequence plus V segment. VDJmatch was used to annotate antigen specificity against VDJdb, with one amino acid substitution in CDR3 allowed. TCRdb reprocessed the reads, reporting each CDR3 protein sequence once and no DNA. The V and J calls reflect TCRdb's pipeline rather than the authors' work. The sample table holds roughly 180,000 distinct CDR3 sequences. The ten top clones hold 20% of the sample.

HCMV serostatus was determined by detecting HCMV-specific IgG in serum with a commercial ELISA kit. Ficoll density gradient centrifugation was used to isolate peripheral blood mononuclear cells from blood. The sequencing sample was made of blood T cells: a sorted CD56 or NKG2C T cell subset, CD4+ or CD8+ T cells, or bulk PBMC T cells (not recorded which). In this chain, TRBV7-2 is recombined with TRBJ1-6; the TCRdb D gene call, TRBD1, has no DNA to confirm it. This receptor was taken from a man aged 18 to 70 in good health. The CDR3 region: CASSTQDREQIPLHF.